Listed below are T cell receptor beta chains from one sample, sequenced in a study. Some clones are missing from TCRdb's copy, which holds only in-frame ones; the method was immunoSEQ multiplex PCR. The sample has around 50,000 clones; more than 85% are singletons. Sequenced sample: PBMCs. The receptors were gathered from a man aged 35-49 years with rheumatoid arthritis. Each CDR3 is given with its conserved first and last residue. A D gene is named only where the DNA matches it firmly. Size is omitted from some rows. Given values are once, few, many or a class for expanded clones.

cdr3_nt: TGTGCCAGCAGCCCCCTACCCCGACAGATACCCAAAAACATTCAGTACTTC
cdr3_aa: CASSPLPRQIPKNIQYF
d_call: .
v_call: TRBV28
clone_size: .
j_call: TRBJ2-4

cdr3_nt: TGTGCCAGCAGCAAACCGGCCGACACCGGGGAGCTGTTTTTT
cdr3_aa: CASSKPADTGELFF
d_call: .
v_call: TRBV21-1
clone_size: .
j_call: TRBJ2-2

cdr3_nt: TGTGCCACCAGCAGAGCCGGAATGAACACTGAAGCTTTCTTT
cdr3_aa: CATSRAGMNTEAFF
d_call: .
v_call: TRBV15
clone_size: .
j_call: TRBJ1-1

cdr3_nt: TGTGCCAGCAGCTACGGGGCGGCGAGTGGGGAGACCCAGTACTTC
cdr3_aa: CASSYGAASGETQYF
d_call: .
v_call: TRBV7-2
clone_size: .
j_call: TRBJ2-5

cdr3_nt: TGTGCCAGCAGCTTGAGACAGCATAATTCACCCCTCCACTTT
cdr3_aa: CASSLRQHNSPLHF
d_call: .
v_call: TRBV5-5
clone_size: .
j_call: TRBJ1-6

cdr3_nt: TGTGCCAGCAGCCCATGGGGGGGCACTGAAGCTTTCTTT
cdr3_aa: CASSPWGGTEAFF
d_call: .
v_call: TRBV7-9
clone_size: .
j_call: TRBJ1-1

cdr3_nt: TGTGCCAGCAGCTTAAACTACGATTCCTACAATGAGCAGTTCTTC
cdr3_aa: CASSLNYDSYNEQFF
d_call: .
v_call: TRBV13
clone_size: medium-sized
j_call: TRBJ2-1

cdr3_nt: TGTGCCAGCAGCGTCAGACAGGGGGCAAATGAGCAGTTCTTC
cdr3_aa: CASSVRQGANEQFF
d_call: TRBD1
v_call: TRBV9
clone_size: .
j_call: TRBJ2-1

cdr3_nt: TGTGCCAGCAGTATTCCCGGAAACACCATATATTTT
cdr3_aa: CASSIPGNTIYF
d_call: .
v_call: TRBV12-3/TRBV12-4
clone_size: .
j_call: TRBJ1-3

cdr3_nt: TGTGCCAGCAGCCAGGGACCCCCGGATACGCAGTATTTT
cdr3_aa: CASSQGPPDTQYF
d_call: .
v_call: TRBV28
clone_size: .
j_call: TRBJ2-3

cdr3_nt: TGTGCCAGCAGCTCCCAACAGGACGATAGCAATCAGCCCCAGCATTTT
cdr3_aa: CASSSQQDDSNQPQHF
d_call: .
v_call: TRBV7-2
clone_size: .
j_call: TRBJ1-5

cdr3_nt: TGCGCCAGCGAGGGAGGGGCGGGTCTGACAGATACGCAGTATTTT
cdr3_aa: CASEGGAGLTDTQYF
d_call: TRBD2
v_call: TRBV5-1
clone_size: .
j_call: TRBJ2-3